The 17 T cell receptor beta chains in this list originate from one sample, sequenced in a study of patients and donors after allogeneic stem cell transplantation (dated by TCRdb to about 2020). The method was RT-PCR. The reads were generated on a NextSeq 550. TCRdb ran its own pipeline on the public reads, namely fastp trimming at Q25 and MiXCR clone calling, and kept in-frame beta chains. Every CDR3 protein is listed once, alongside the most common genes and DNA of its rows. The sample profile shows approximately 200,000 distinct CDR3 sequences; around 41% of them were found once. The leading ten clones occupy around a tenth of the sample. The source material was blood, either unsorted or a sorted T cell fraction (not recorded which). The receptors come from a human donor who was either an allogeneic HSCT recipient or a stem cell or donor lymphocyte infusion donor (not recorded which). It is not recorded whose cells these are; they may come from a transplant donor.

This clonotype has only a few counts. The chain employs TRBV12-3 or TRBV12-4 and TRBJ1-1; D is perhaps TRBD1 (6 bases). Trimming stripped 7 bases from V and 0 bases from J, with 15 bases between. The CDR3 is 15 residues long. The CDR3 nucleotides read TGTGCCAGCACCCCCTGGACAGACTTGAACACTGAAGCTTTCTTT. It is translated as CASTPWTDLNTEAFF.

The rearrangement links TRBV28 to TRBJ1-6; 11 nucleotides agree with TRBD1. Germline-derived CDR1 and CDR2 are MDHEN and SYDVKM. The V segment lost 7 bases and the J segment 9 bases; nucleotides outside the gene matches: 11. The CDR3 is 16 residues long. CDR3 protein: CASKPIKGTGGSPLHF. The CDR3 DNA sequence: TGTGCCAGCAAACCAATTAAGGGGACAGGGGGTTCACCCCTCCACTTT.

This clonotype has a handful of counts. The chain links TRBV20-1 to TRBJ1-2; the D is unclear. CDR1 is DFQATT, CDR2 SNEGSKA, per germline (reference sequence). This CDR3 comprises 11 residues. The CDR3 spells CTVPSGYGYTF. The CDR3 nucleotides read TGCACTGTGCCTTCGGGATATGGCTACACCTTC.

The V and J genes are TRBV20-1 and TRBJ1-2; D not resolved. V was pared by 5 bases and J by 2 bases, with 15 bases between. This CDR3 comprises 14 residues. The V gene's germline CDR1 is DFQATT and CDR2 SNEGSKA (reference sequence). CDR3 loop: CSAPRWKANYGYTF. The CDR3 region has the DNA TGCAGTGCTCCCCGATGGAAGGCAAACTATGGCTACACCTTC.

The rearrangement uses TRBV20-1 and TRBJ1-5; D possibly corresponds to TRBD1 (6 bases). Germline assignment: CDR1 DFQATT and CDR2 SNEGSKA (reference sequence). The CDR3 runs 17 residues. Trimming removed 0 bases at V and 6 bases at J, with 21 bases between. The CDR3, as DNA: TGCAGTGCTAGAGAGATGCAGGGGCCGTGGATTCGTCAGCCCCAGCATTTT. It codes for CSAREMQGPWIRQPQHF.

The chain employs TRBV29-1 and TRBJ1-1, with D unresolved. The CDR3 is 13 amino acids. V was pared by 3 bases and J by 1 base, with 9 bases between. Germline V CDR1 and CDR2: SQVTM, ANQGSEA. The CDR3 coding sequence is TGCAGCGTTGAGAGGCGGCAGAACACTGAAGCTTTCTTT. As protein: CSVERRQNTEAFF.

The chain carries TRBV3-1 and TRBJ2-5; TRBD2 agrees at 10 bases. V lost 4 bases, J lost 5 bases, and 7 bases stayed unmatched. Per germline, CDR1 LGHDT and CDR2 YNNKEL (reference sequence). The CDR3 is made up of 15 amino acids. DNA of the CDR3: TGTGCCAGCAGCCCGACTAGCGGGCGAGGGGAGACCCAGTACTTC. This translates into CASSPTSGRGETQYF.

The chain is built from TRBV28 and TRBJ1-1; D gene ambiguous. This CDR3 has 14 amino acids. Germline loops: CDR1 MDHEN, CDR2 SYDVKM. Trimming removed 3 bases at V and 1 base at J, with 9 bases between. The CDR3 reads CASSFYSSNTEAFF. CDR3 coding DNA: TGTGCCAGCAGTTTTTACAGCTCGAACACTGAAGCTTTCTTT.

CDR3 DNA sequence: TGTGCCAGCAGTGTCAACAGCGGCACTGAAGCTTTCTTT. Its translation: CASSVNSGTEAFF. The gene calls are TRBV25-1 and TRBJ1-1; D gene uncertain. CDR1 and CDR2 (germline): MGHDK, SYGVNS. V dropped 4 bases and J dropped 4 bases, with 10 bases sitting between them. This CDR3 has 13 amino acids.

This clonotype occurred a few times. The V and J genes are TRBV5-1 and TRBJ1-2; 8 positions match TRBD1. This CDR3 spans 15 amino acids. Germline V gene data show CDR1 as SGHRS and CDR2 as YFSETQ. V shed 4 bases, J shed 3 bases, and the junction held 8 bases outside the gene matches. The CDR3 spells CASSPTTGADYGYTF. Here the CDR3 DNA reads TGCGCCAGCAGCCCGACGACAGGGGCTGACTATGGCTACACCTTC. The whole variable domain, remainder taken from reference TRBV5-1 and TRBJ1-2, is KAGVTQTPRYLIKTRGQQVTLSCSPISGHRSVSWYQQTPGQGLQFLFEYFSETQRNKGNFPGRFSGRQFSNSRSEMNVSTLELGDSALYLCASSPTTGADYGYTFGSGTRLTVV.

This clonotype came up a few times. The V and J genes are TRBV28 and TRBJ2-1, with 12 bases identical to TRBD2. V shed 5 bases, J shed 4 bases, and the junction held 3 bases outside the gene matches. This CDR3 has 15 amino acids. Per germline, CDR1 MDHEN and CDR2 SYDVKM. CDR3 sequence: CASSRLAGVYNEQFF. The CDR3 nucleotides are TGTGCCAGCAGTCGACTAGCGGGGGTTTACAATGAGCAGTTCTTC.

This clonotype was seen more than once but under ten times. The genes are TRBV4-3 and TRBJ1-6, with 7 bases that match TRBD1. Losses at the gene ends were 1 base for V and 4 bases for J; bases not matched to a gene: 7. Germline V gene lookup returns CDR1 LGHNA and CDR2 YSLEER. This CDR3 spans 17 amino acids. CDR3 in amino acids: CASSQARDRRYNSPLHF. The CDR3 nucleotides read TGCGCCAGCAGCCAAGCCCGGGACAGAAGATATAATTCACCCCTCCACTTT.

The chain carries TRBV20-1 and TRBJ1-5; a weak D match, TRBD1 (5 bases). With 6 bases removed from V and 0 bases from J, the gap between germline ends came to 12 bases. Germline CDR1 and CDR2: DFQATT and SNEGSKA (reference sequence). The CDR3 runs to 14 residues. The CDR3 sequence is CSARGASSNQPQHF. Here the CDR3 DNA reads TGCAGTGCCCGAGGGGCCAGTAGCAATCAGCCCCAGCATTTT.

The chain uses TRBV5-1 and TRBJ2-2, with 7 bases that match TRBD2. The germline CDR1 and CDR2 sequences are SGHRS and YFSETQ. CDR3 length: 17 amino acids. J gave up 7 bases and V 0 bases, and 12 bases lay outside the gene matches. The CDR3, as DNA: TGCGCCAGCAGCTTGGCCTCAGCTAGCGGCCTGGTCGGGGAGCTGTTTTTT. Protein product: CASSLASASGLVGELFF.

The chain is built from TRBV28 and TRBJ1-5, with D possibly matching TRBD1 (5 bases). Germline CDR1 is MDHEN and CDR2 is SYDVKM. V lost 3 bases and J 7 bases, leaving 13 bases between the germline ends. This CDR3 region has 14 residues. CDR3 in amino acids: CASSLYRTGQPQHF. CDR3 nucleotides: TGTGCCAGCAGTTTGTACAGGACGGGGCAGCCCCAGCATTTT.

This clonotype has only a few counts. The CDR3 DNA follows: TGTGCCAGCAGCCAAGACGGACGGTCTCATGGTCAGCCCCAGCATTTT. Residues: CASSQDGRSHGQPQHF. The chain employs TRBV4-2 and TRBJ1-5; D is unresolved. This CDR3 comprises 16 residues. Germline V lookup: CDR1 LGHNA, CDR2 YNFKEQ. Trimming left V 0 bases short and J 6 bases short, with 15 bases between.

The rearrangement joins TRBV27 to TRBJ2-7; 9 bases agree with TRBD1. The V segment lost 5 bases and the J segment 3 bases; nucleotides outside the gene matches: 2. This CDR3 contains 13 residues. In germline, CDR1 is MNHEY, CDR2 SMNVEV (reference sequence). The CDR3 here is CASSMTGGYEQYF. CDR3 nucleotide sequence: TGTGCCAGCAGTATGACAGGGGGCTACGAGCAGTACTTC.